This TCR beta chain appears in the sequencing data of a study of OX40 agonist ivuxolimab in advanced cancers. Study-level results: CD8+ T cells showed, on average, more clonal expansion than CD4+ cells.

Notes on this clone: The target antigen is unknown.

Germline lookup yields CDR1 SEHNR and CDR2 FQNEAQ (reference sequence). Trimming took 2 bases from V and 1 from J; bases not matched to a gene: 6. This CDR3 spans 16 amino acids. Measured with immunoSEQ multiplex PCR; TCRdb has only the in-frame clones, and not every one. The sample carries 43,000 or so clones, about 90% recorded once. Autoimmune disease history or systemic immunosuppression barred patients. The chain uses TRBV7-9 and TRBJ2-3, with 7 bases lining up with TRBD2. This TCR derives from an adult with an advanced solid tumor such as melanoma, head and neck, liver or kidney cancer. The source material was CD4+ or CD8+ T cells sorted from blood, sampled in a trial of the OX40 agonist ivuxolimab. The CDR3 nucleotides read TGTGCCAGCAGCTTATACCTTACTAGCGGCACAGATACGCAGTATTTT. Its protein product is CASSLYLTSGTDTQYF.